This T cell receptor (beta chain) is drawn from a study of blood T cell repertoires in COVID-19 (dated by TCRdb to 2020 to 2022). Concerning the study at large: Collaborator samples came from the United States, Italy and Spain and covered acute and convalescent phases of COVID-19. The material from the prospective study consisted of cDNA or gDNA derived from T cells, B-cell-depleted T cells, or PBMCs. The dataset comprised deeply sampled blood TCRbeta repertoires from subjects exposed to, actively infected with, or recovered from COVID-19. The repertoires were released in a freely available public database intended as a resource for research on the immune response to SARS-CoV-2. The samples were drawn from the first 160 participants of the ongoing ImmuneRACE study and from over 950 subjects provided by 6 global collaborators. Nearly every sample came with metadata listing a de-identified subject ID, COVID-19 status, age in years and sex. HLA class I and class II types, where available, came from metadata supplied by the sample provider rather than from assay-based typing.

As to this clone: Its antigen remains undetermined. The sample holds no much larger clone one base away, and base qualities are not on file. This sample also contains other DNA sequences that code for the same CDR3.

The germline V gene (reference sequence) supplies CDR1 MNHEY and CDR2 SMNVEV. The CDR3 starts with the cysteine, ends with the phenylalanine, and has 15 residues. Here the CDR3 DNA is all that survives: 45 bases in frame from base 1. The trim is 1 base for V and 1 base for J, with a gap of 10 bases between the germline ends. General conclusions and limits of the study: The quantity of clinical and demographic metadata differed by source and by participant and was supplied without curation.

TCRbeta CDR3 regions were amplified from genomic DNA using the immunoSEQ Assay, a bias-controlled multiplex PCR. In the authors' own workflow: The number of nucleated cells in each sample was estimated from the amplification of reference gene primers within the assay. To quantify the absolute abundance of each unique TCRbeta CDR3 rearrangement, sequence reads were collapsed and filtered. For each sample, productive Simpson clonality was calculated by taking the square root of Simpson's diversity index across productive rearrangements. TCRdb provides this immuneACCESS table in a form limited to in-frame rearrangements. Some clones are lacking; in checked studies, under half of them reflect an unresolved V gene, and why the rest are absent is not known. The DNA gave D and trimming, while V, J and clone size come from that table. Within this sample are approximately 310,000 clones, with 80% to 90% of them counted one time only. The ten largest clones take up about 2% of the sample.

Participants in the prospective study were aged roughly 18 to 100 years, lived in 20 to 30 United States geographic areas, and enrolled through a virtual design. In the prospective study, cohorts were assigned on the basis of participant-reported clinical history obtained from a screening survey and a study questionnaire. Recovered participants in ImmuneRACE Cohort 3 were defined as having two consecutive negative NP/OP PCR tests, clearance from a healthcare professional, or resolution of symptoms. Each participant in the prospective study had whole blood, serum and a nasopharyngeal or oropharyngeal swab collected by mobile phlebotomists. Additional blood draws and questionnaires over an approximately two-month period could optionally be provided by prospective study participants. Before DNA extraction, prospective study blood samples were shipped either frozen or at room temperature.

Sample: PBMCs or T cells enriched from blood (not recorded which). The clonotype originates from a man aged 25 to 40 who had recovered from COVID-19. The chain employs TRBV27 and TRBJ1-1, and perhaps TRBD1 as D gene, on 6 matching bases. The nucleotides read TGTGCCAGCAGTTTATTTACAGGGAGGAACACTGAAGCTTTCTTT. It specifies CASSLFTGRNTEAFF.